The 22 T cell receptor beta chains in this list originate from one sample, sequenced in a study of blood T cell repertoires in COVID-19. Profiling relied on immunoSEQ multiplex PCR, and the TCRdb table lists in-frame clones only, not all of them. This sample has about 240,000 clones, with more than 85% found just once. Input material: peripheral blood. The receptors were sampled from a woman aged 70 to 79 with active or convalescent COVID-19.

The chain uses TRBV11-2 and TRBJ1-3; D possibly corresponds to TRBD1 (6 bases). The CDR3 sequence is 14 residues long. V was pared by 5 bases and J by 4 bases, with 12 bases between. Germline CDR1 SGHAT, CDR2 FQNNGV. The CDR3: CASSRWTAGNTIYF. The DNA for the CDR3 is TGTGCCAGCAGCCGTTGGACAGCCGGAAACACCATATATTTT.

V is TRBV11-2 and J is TRBJ1-5, with a possible D match to TRBD1 (5 bases). The CDR3 loop spans 14 amino acids. The ends were cut back, 5 bases at V and 4 bases at J, with 12 bases in the middle. Germline CDR1 and CDR2: SGHAT and FQNNGV. CDR3 nucleotide sequence: TGTGCCAGCAGCCTTCAGGGTTCAAATCAGCCCCAGCATTTT. It yields the protein CASSLQGSNQPQHF.

This chain links TRBV4-3 with TRBJ2-1; 8 nucleotides align to TRBD2. Germline V gene sequence: CDR1 LGHNA, CDR2 YSLEER. J gave up 10 bases and V 1 base, and 12 bases lay outside the gene matches. CDR3 length: 16 residues. The CDR3 reads CASSQGTAGVVGEQFF. The CDR3 nucleotides are TGCGCCAGCAGCCAAGGGACAGCGGGGGTAGTTGGGGAGCAGTTCTTC.

The J gene is TRBJ1-3, the V gene TRBV5-4; possible D gene TRBD1, 5 bases. Germline V gene lookup returns CDR1 SGHNT and CDR2 YYREEE (reference sequence). The CDR3 spans 12 residues. The V and J ends lost 5 bases and 3 bases respectively, with 6 bases between them. CDR3 coding DNA: TGTGCCAGCAGTAGGGGTGGAAACACCATATATTTT. This gives the protein CASSRGGNTIYF. Supplemented by reference TRBV5-4 and TRBJ1-3, the full variable domain reads ETGVTQSPTHLIKTRGQQVTLRCSSQSGHNTVSWYQQALGQGPQFIFQYYREEENGRGNFPPRFSGLQFPNYSSELNVNALELDDSALYLCASSRGGNTIYFGEGSWLTVV.

The chain employs TRBV27 and TRBJ2-6, with unresolved D. CDR3 length: 15 residues. Trimming pared 7 bases from V and 0 bases from J, leaving 10 bases between. Germline V gene sequence: CDR1 MNHEY, CDR2 SMNVEV (reference sequence). The CDR3 reads CASTERSSGANVLTF. In DNA form, the CDR3 reads TGTGCCAGCACAGAACGGAGCTCTGGGGCCAACGTCCTGACTTTC.

The chain has TRBV3-1 (or the pseudogene TRBV3-2) and TRBJ2-7; the D is unclear. Per the germline V gene, CDR1 is LGHDT and CDR2 is YNNKEL (reference sequence). The CDR3 totals 15 residues. Trimming took 7 bases from V and 7 from J, leaving 23 bases between them. The CDR3 reads CASTSSQHSSLEQYF. The CDR3 nucleotides are TGTGCCAGCACCTCAAGTCAGCACAGCTCCCTGGAGCAGTACTTC.

The chain carries TRBV2 and TRBJ2-7; tentative D call: TRBD1 (5 bases). Germline loops: CDR1 SNHLY, CDR2 FYNNEI. CDR3 length: 13 amino acids. The V gene lost 7 bases and the J gene lost 5 bases, with 15 bases spanning the gap. CDR3 sequence reads: CASTPARVHEQYF. CDR3 sequence (DNA): TGTGCCAGCACTCCCGCCAGGGTCCACGAGCAGTACTTC.

The rearrangement links TRBV24-1 to TRBJ1-1; no reliable D call. Germline-derived CDR1 and CDR2 are KGHDR and SFDVKD. V was clipped by 2 bases and J by 4 bases, with 10 bases between them. The CDR3 is made up of 14 amino acids. CDR3 loop: CATSDSPRGTEAFF. CDR3 DNA sequence: TGTGCCACCAGTGATTCCCCACGGGGCACTGAAGCTTTCTTT.

V and J are TRBV6-6 and TRBJ2-5, with TRBD2 as a possible D gene (5 bases). This CDR3 has 13 residues. Germline assignment: CDR1 MNHNY and CDR2 SVGAGI (reference sequence). The V gene lost 2 bases and the J gene lost 5 bases, with 9 bases spanning the gap. CDR3 DNA: TGTGCCAGCAGTTACAAAGGCGGGGAGACCCAGTACTTC. Protein product: CASSYKGGETQYF.

The rearrangement links TRBV20-1 to TRBJ2-3, with D possibly TRBD1 on 6 matching bases. CDR1 is DFQATT, CDR2 SNEGSKA, per germline (reference sequence). There are 11 residues in the CDR3. The ends were cut back, 1 base at V and 14 bases at J, with 13 bases in the middle. Here the CDR3 DNA reads TGCAGTGCTAGAGGAATGGCAGGGGTGTATTTT. This encodes CSARGMAGVYF.

The J gene is TRBJ1-1, the V gene TRBV3-1 (or the pseudogene TRBV3-2); no firm D call. Germline V gene sequence: CDR1 LGHDT, CDR2 YNNKEL (reference sequence). The CDR3 is made up of 16 amino acids. The ends were cut back, 2 bases at V and 0 bases at J, with 13 bases in the middle. The CDR3 sequence is CASSQRRRNMNTEAFF. In DNA, the CDR3 is TGTGCCAGCAGCCAAAGACGCAGGAACATGAACACTGAAGCTTTCTTT.

CDR3 nucleotides: TGTGCCAGCAGCTTAGATGTGGCAGGGTTTGGCTACACCTTC. It specifies CASSLDVAGFGYTF. The chain has TRBV7-9 and TRBJ1-2, with a weak D call TRBD1 (5 bases). Trimming stripped 1 base from V and 7 bases from J, with 13 bases between. CDR1 and CDR2 (germline): SEHNR, FQNEAQ (reference sequence). The CDR3 totals 14 residues.

The gene calls are TRBV11-2 and TRBJ2-2; perhaps TRBD1 as D (5 bases). Looked up from germline, CDR1 is SGHAT and CDR2 is FQNNGV. Trimming took off 5 bases at V and 7 bases at J, with 11 bases between the two ends. CDR3 length: 13 residues. The CDR3 DNA reads as TGTGCCAGCAGCAACCGCAGGGTCGGGGAGCTGTTTTTT. Translating it yields CASSNRRVGELFF.

The chain recombines TRBV9 with TRBJ2-1; 7 bases map to TRBD1. The CDR3 loop spans 14 amino acids. V was pared by 4 bases and J by 7 bases, with 8 bases of the junction left unmatched. CDR1 is SGDLS, CDR2 YYNGEE, per germline. The chain's CDR3 is CASSTRQGMNEQFF. CDR3 nucleotides: TGTGCCAGCAGCACCCGACAGGGCATGAATGAGCAGTTCTTC. Full variable domain (missing parts from reference TRBV9 and TRBJ2-1): DSGVTQTPKHLITATGQRVTLRCSPRSGDLSVYWYQQSLDQGLQFLIQYYNGEERAKGNILERFSAQQFPDLHSELNLSSLELGDSALYFCASSTRQGMNEQFFGPGTRLTVL.

V gene TRBV10-1 combines with J gene TRBJ2-7; D is perhaps TRBD1 (6 bases). There are 15 residues in the CDR3. The V end was cut by 7 bases, the J end by 3 bases, with 19 bases between. The germline V gene encodes CDR1 WNHNN and CDR2 SYGVQD (reference sequence). The CDR3 reads CASKRQAYPLYEQYF. CDR3 coding DNA: TGCGCCAGCAAGCGACAGGCCTATCCTCTCTACGAGCAGTACTTC.

The J gene is TRBJ2-7, the V gene TRBV6-5; perhaps TRBD2 as D (7 bases). The CDR3 runs to 15 residues. Trimming took off 5 bases at V and 4 bases at J, with 18 bases between the two ends. The germline V gene encodes CDR1 MNHEY and CDR2 SVGAGI. CDR3 residues: CASSRGGQGRYEQYF. The CDR3 nucleotides are TGTGCCAGCAGTAGGGGGGGCCAGGGACGTTACGAGCAGTACTTC.

This chain links TRBV11-2 with TRBJ1-1; D is possibly TRBD1 (6 bases). This CDR3 has 15 amino acids. Germline lookup yields CDR1 SGHAT and CDR2 FQNNGV. V was cut by 3 bases and J by 6 bases, with 17 bases left in between. CDR3 residues: CASSLGLREGAEAFF. For the CDR3, the DNA is TGTGCCAGCAGCTTGGGGCTCAGGGAGGGGGCTGAAGCTTTCTTT.

The chain links TRBV12-3 or TRBV12-4 to TRBJ2-2; D remains ambiguous. The CDR3 is made up of 13 amino acids. Trimming left V 7 bases short and J 5 bases short, with 11 bases between. The CDR3 DNA reads as TGTGCCAGCACGCAGGTCTTTACCGGGGAGCTGTTTTTT. It is translated as CASTQVFTGELFF.

The rearrangement links TRBV5-6 to TRBJ2-7; TRBD2 matches at 7 bases. Germline-derived CDR1 and CDR2 are SGHDT and YYEEEE. The CDR3 totals 14 residues. J was trimmed by 4 bases and V by 7 bases; bases with no gene match: 11. The CDR3 DNA follows: TGTGCCAGCTCCGAGCGGGGCTATGATTACGAGCAGTACTTC. Its protein is CASSERGYDYEQYF.

The sample holds a few counts of this clone. The gene calls are TRBV7-7 and TRBJ1-5, with D perhaps TRBD1 (6 bases). CDR1 is SSHAT and CDR2 is FNYEAQ in the germline V gene (reference sequence). V lost 3 bases, J lost 13 bases, and 40 bases lay in between. There are 21 residues in the CDR3. The CDR3 sequence is CASSFYPTEVRSRQVVARQHF. CDR3 bases: TGTGCCAGCAGCTTCTACCCCACCGAGGTACGTTCCCGACAGGTTGTAGCGCGGCAGCATTTT.

The chain recombines TRBV11-2 with TRBJ2-7; 7 bases agree with TRBD1. Germline CDR1 and CDR2: SGHAT and FQNNGV. The CDR3 is 16 residues long. The V and J ends lost 6 bases and 2 bases, in that order; junction bases with no gene match: 13. CDR3 nucleotide sequence: TGTGCCAGCAGGGATTACAGGGGCGATACGGCCTACGAGCAGTACTTC. Translation gives CASRDYRGDTAYEQYF.

V gene TRBV5-4 combines with J gene TRBJ2-7; TRBD2 aligns across 10 bases. This CDR3 contains 15 residues. J gave up 7 bases and V 0 bases, and 7 bases lay outside the gene matches. Germline CDR1 reads SGHNT; CDR2 reads YYREEE (reference sequence). CDR3 in DNA: TGTGCCAGCAGCTTGGACAGCGGGGGGGCCTGGGAGCAGTACTTC. Translation gives CASSLDSGGAWEQYF.